The T cell receptor (beta chain) under discussion was sequenced for a study of cytomegalovirus exposure and HLA in healthy donors. Notes on the study in general: In a later analysis, compared with equally common non-associated chains, HLA-associated beta chains were more expanded.

PCR involved 60 Vbeta and 13 Jbeta primers. Generated by immunoSEQ multiplex PCR, the TCRdb table keeps only in-frame clones and is missing some. The sample has around 130,000 clones; approximately 80% are singletons. In the case of this clone: Its antigen is not known.

The source material was PBMCs. This TCR derives from a woman aged 40 to 50 in good health and CMV-seronegative.

The CDR3 protein is CSVDLVATEAFF. The CDR3 DNA sequence: TGCAGCGTTGACTTGGTGGCCACTGAAGCTTTCTTT. This chain uses TRBV29-1 with TRBJ1-1; no clear D. CDR3 length equals 12 residues. V lost 3 bases and J lost 4, with 9 bases in between. Germline lookup yields CDR1 SQVTM and CDR2 ANQGSEA.